Below, 2 T cell receptor beta chains from the same sample are listed, as sequenced in a study of control samples from healthy donors and cancer patients. Using immunoSEQ multiplex PCR, the repertoire was profiled, and TCRdb retains in-frame clones only, with some absent. The sample lists fewer than 40,000 clones; around 94% were seen once. Sequenced sample: blood. These receptors were collected from a man in his sixties in good health.

J is TRBJ1-5 and V is TRBV19; D not resolved. V lost 6 bases to trimming and J lost 6 bases, with 15 bases between them. Germline V gene data show CDR1 as LNHDA and CDR2 as SQIVND (reference sequence). CDR3 size: 14 residues. The CDR3 DNA is TGTGCCAGTAGGACGGACGAGAGAAGTCAGCCCCAGCATTTT. Its protein product is CASRTDERSQPQHF.

This chain connects TRBV7-2 to TRBJ2-6; D may be TRBD1 or TRBD2 (5 bases each). V was clipped by 2 bases and J by 2 bases, with 13 bases between them. The germline V gene has CDR1 SGHTA and CDR2 FQGNSA. The CDR3 loop spans 17 amino acids. CDR3 DNA: TGTGCCAGCAGCTTAATGGGGGTAGCAGCTGGGGCCAACGTCCTGACTTTC. Protein sequence: CASSLMGVAAGANVLTF. The full variable domain, completed using reference TRBV7-2 and TRBJ2-6, is GAGVSQSPSNKVTEKGKDVELRCDPISGHTALYWYRQSLGQGLEFLIYFQGNSAPDKSGLPSDRFSAERTGGSVSTLTIQRTQQEDSAVYLCASSLMGVAAGANVLTFGAGSRLTVL.